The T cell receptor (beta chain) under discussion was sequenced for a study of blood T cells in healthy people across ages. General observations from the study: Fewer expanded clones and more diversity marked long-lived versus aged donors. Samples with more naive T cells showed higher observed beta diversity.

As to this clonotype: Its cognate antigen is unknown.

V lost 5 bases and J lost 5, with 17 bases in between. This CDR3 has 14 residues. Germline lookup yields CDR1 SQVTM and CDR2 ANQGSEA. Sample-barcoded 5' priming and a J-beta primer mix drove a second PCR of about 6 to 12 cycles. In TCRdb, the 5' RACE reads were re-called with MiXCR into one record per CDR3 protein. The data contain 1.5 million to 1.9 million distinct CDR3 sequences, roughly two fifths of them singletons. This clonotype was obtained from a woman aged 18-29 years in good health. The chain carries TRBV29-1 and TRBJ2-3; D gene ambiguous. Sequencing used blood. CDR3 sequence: CSVIGRPNRDTQYF. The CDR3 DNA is TGCAGCGTTATAGGCAGGCCTAATCGAGATACGCAGTATTTT.